This is a list of T cell receptor beta chains from one sample in a study of control samples from healthy donors and cancer patients. Sequenced by immunoSEQ multiplex PCR; TCRdb stores in-frame clones only, minus some. The sample consists of 120,000 or so clones, 91% of them appearing once. The sequencing input was blood. Every receptor here comes from a man in his late teens or twenties in good health. Each CDR3 is given with its conserved first and last residue. Each record gives: D gene, clone size, J gene, V gene, CDR3 DNA, CDR3 protein. The D gene is left open where the match is weak. Only part of the rows carry a size: once, few, many, or a class if the clone is expanded.

D gene: -
clone size: -
J gene: TRBJ2-3
V gene: TRBV4-1
CDR3 DNA: TGCGCCAGCAGCCAAGAATCCAGAACACCCACAGATACGCAGTATTTT
CDR3 protein: CASSQESRTPTDTQYF

D gene: TRBD1
clone size: -
J gene: TRBJ2-7
V gene: TRBV19
CDR3 DNA: TGTGCCAGTACCTCAGGACAGGGGGCCTACGAGCAGTACTTC
CDR3 protein: CASTSGQGAYEQYF

D gene: -
clone size: -
J gene: TRBJ1-3
V gene: TRBV11-2
CDR3 DNA: TGTGCCAGCAGACCGAATCGGGTAGGAACTGGAAACACCATATATTTT
CDR3 protein: CASRPNRVGTGNTIYF

D gene: TRBD1
clone size: -
J gene: TRBJ1-5
V gene: TRBV7-9
CDR3 DNA: TGTGCCAGCAGCGACGACAGGGGAGTAGGCAATCAGCCCCAGCATTTT
CDR3 protein: CASSDDRGVGNQPQHF

D gene: TRBD1
clone size: -
J gene: TRBJ2-1
V gene: TRBV12-5
CDR3 DNA: TGTGCTAGTGGTTTGGTACTGGGACAGGGGGTAAATGAGCAGTTCTTC
CDR3 protein: CASGLVLGQGVNEQFF

D gene: -
clone size: -
J gene: TRBJ2-1
V gene: TRBV5-1
CDR3 DNA: TGCGCCAGCAGCTTGGACCGGACAAATGAGCAGTTCTTC
CDR3 protein: CASSLDRTNEQFF

D gene: -
clone size: once
J gene: TRBJ1-5
V gene: TRBV7-6
CDR3 DNA: TGTGCCAGCAGCTTAGGTCAGCCTGATCAGCCCCAGCATTTT
CDR3 protein: CASSLGQPDQPQHF

D gene: -
clone size: -
J gene: TRBJ1-1
V gene: TRBV11-3
CDR3 DNA: TGTGCCAGCAGCTTAGGGGGAGACACTGAAGCTTTCTTT
CDR3 protein: CASSLGGDTEAFF

D gene: TRBD1
clone size: -
J gene: TRBJ1-1
V gene: TRBV11-2
CDR3 DNA: TGTGCCAGCAGCGCGATATACAGGGGTGATGAAGCTTTCTTT
CDR3 protein: CASSAIYRGDEAFF

D gene: -
clone size: -
J gene: TRBJ2-1
V gene: TRBV27
CDR3 DNA: TGTGCCAGCAGTCCCCTGACAGCCGAGGGTGAGCAGTTCTTC
CDR3 protein: CASSPLTAEGEQFF

D gene: -
clone size: -
J gene: TRBJ2-3
V gene: TRBV9
CDR3 DNA: TGTGCCAGCAGCGTACGCCAGGGGTACTCAGATACGCAGTATTTT
CDR3 protein: CASSVRQGYSDTQYF

D gene: -
clone size: -
J gene: TRBJ2-5
V gene: TRBV6-6
CDR3 DNA: TGTGCCAGCAGTTACTTAGTGCGAGAGCAAGAGACCCAGTACTTC
CDR3 protein: CASSYLVREQETQYF

D gene: -
clone size: -
J gene: TRBJ2-5
V gene: TRBV5-1
CDR3 DNA: TGCGCCAGCAGCTTGACCCCATCGGCCGAAGAGACCCAGTACTTC
CDR3 protein: CASSLTPSAEETQYF

D gene: -
clone size: -
J gene: TRBJ1-3
V gene: TRBV9
CDR3 DNA: TGTGCCAGCAGCGCAGGGCAGGGAGGTGCTGGAAACACCATATATTTT
CDR3 protein: CASSAGQGGAGNTIYF

D gene: TRBD1
clone size: -
J gene: TRBJ1-4
V gene: TRBV7-9
CDR3 DNA: TGTGCCAGCAGCCCCGACAGGGGGACTGAAAAACTGTTTTTT
CDR3 protein: CASSPDRGTEKLFF

D gene: TRBD1
clone size: -
J gene: TRBJ1-1
V gene: TRBV6-6
CDR3 DNA: TGTGCCAGCAGAAGGACAGGGCTAGGCACTGAAGCTTTCTTT
CDR3 protein: CASRRTGLGTEAFF

D gene: -
clone size: -
J gene: TRBJ1-2
V gene: TRBV10-1
CDR3 DNA: TGCGCCAGCAGGGACGCCTACCTCTATGGCTACACCTTC
CDR3 protein: CASRDAYLYGYTF

D gene: -
clone size: -
J gene: TRBJ2-7
V gene: TRBV18
CDR3 DNA: TGTGCCAGCTCCCCTCCGGAGGATCCGTTCTACGAGCAGTACTTC
CDR3 protein: CASSPPEDPFYEQYF

D gene: TRBD2
clone size: -
J gene: TRBJ2-7
V gene: TRBV5-8
CDR3 DNA: TGTGCCAGCAGCAGGGGACTAGCGGGGCTCAACGAGCAGTACTTC
CDR3 protein: CASSRGLAGLNEQYF

D gene: TRBD2
clone size: -
J gene: TRBJ2-1
V gene: TRBV3-1/TRBV3-2
CDR3 DNA: TGTGCCAGCAGCCAAGATCGGACTAGCGTATTCAATGAGCAGTTCTTC
CDR3 protein: CASSQDRTSVFNEQFF

D gene: TRBD1
clone size: -
J gene: TRBJ2-5
V gene: TRBV9
CDR3 DNA: TGTGCCAGCAGCGGAGGGACAGGGGCCCAAGAGACCCAGTACTTC
CDR3 protein: CASSGGTGAQETQYF

D gene: -
clone size: -
J gene: TRBJ2-7
V gene: TRBV7-6
CDR3 DNA: TGTGCCAGCAGCTTGGGAGGATTACCCTACGAGCAGTACTTC
CDR3 protein: CASSLGGLPYEQYF

D gene: TRBD2
clone size: -
J gene: TRBJ2-3
V gene: TRBV23-1
CDR3 DNA: TGCGCCAGCAGTCAATCTGTGAGGAGCGGGGGCACAGATACGCAGTATTTT
CDR3 protein: CASSQSVRSGGTDTQYF

D gene: -
clone size: once
J gene: TRBJ2-1
V gene: TRBV30
CDR3 DNA: TGTGCCTGGAGTTCGGGGCACTCCTACAATGAGCAGTTCTTC
CDR3 protein: CAWSSGHSYNEQFF

D gene: TRBD1
clone size: -
J gene: TRBJ2-1
V gene: TRBV27
CDR3 DNA: TGTGCCAGCAGTTCGGGACAGCCTGAGCAGTTCTTC
CDR3 protein: CASSSGQPEQFF

D gene: -
clone size: -
J gene: TRBJ2-3
V gene: TRBV9
CDR3 DNA: TGTGCCAGCAGCGTCCGGGGTAGCACAGATACGCAGTATTTT
CDR3 protein: CASSVRGSTDTQYF

D gene: TRBD1
clone size: -
J gene: TRBJ1-1
V gene: TRBV5-1
CDR3 DNA: TGCGCCAGCAGCGGGGGACAGTTGAACACTGAAGCTTTCTTT
CDR3 protein: CASSGGQLNTEAFF

D gene: -
clone size: -
J gene: TRBJ1-4
V gene: TRBV20-1
CDR3 DNA: TGCAGTGCTAGTATTTGGAGGGGGACTAATGAAAAACTGTTTTTT
CDR3 protein: CSASIWRGTNEKLFF

D gene: -
clone size: few
J gene: TRBJ1-5
V gene: TRBV4-2
CDR3 DNA: TGTGCCAGCAGCGCCCAGGACCGGGACGGAGGTCGGCCCCAGCATTTT
CDR3 protein: CASSAQDRDGGRPQHF

D gene: -
clone size: -
J gene: TRBJ2-7
V gene: TRBV18
CDR3 DNA: TGTGCCAGCTCACCATCATCAAGGGACCACGAGCAGTACTTC
CDR3 protein: CASSPSSRDHEQYF

D gene: TRBD1
clone size: -
J gene: TRBJ2-3
V gene: TRBV2
CDR3 DNA: TGTGCCAGCAGTGGGACAGGGGAGGGCACAGATACGCAGTATTTT
CDR3 protein: CASSGTGEGTDTQYF

D gene: TRBD2
clone size: -
J gene: TRBJ2-3
V gene: TRBV30
CDR3 DNA: TGTGCCTGGAGTGTCGGCGGGGGAGCAGATACGCAGTATTTT
CDR3 protein: CAWSVGGGADTQYF

D gene: -
clone size: -
J gene: TRBJ1-6
V gene: TRBV11-3
CDR3 DNA: TGTGCCAGCAGCCTCCGGGTGAATTCACCCCTCCACTTT
CDR3 protein: CASSLRVNSPLHF

D gene: -
clone size: once
J gene: TRBJ1-2
V gene: TRBV14
CDR3 DNA: TGTGCCAGCAGCCGCTTGGGACTGAACTATGGCTACACCTTC
CDR3 protein: CASSRLGLNYGYTF

D gene: TRBD2
clone size: -
J gene: TRBJ2-1
V gene: TRBV3-1/TRBV3-2
CDR3 DNA: TGTGCCAGCAGCCCATTGACTAGCGGGGCATACAATGAGCAGTTCTTC
CDR3 protein: CASSPLTSGAYNEQFF

D gene: -
clone size: -
J gene: TRBJ2-1
V gene: TRBV4-2
CDR3 DNA: TGTGCCAGCAGCCAAGACGCTAGCCATACCTACAATGAGCAGTTCTTC
CDR3 protein: CASSQDASHTYNEQFF

D gene: -
clone size: -
J gene: TRBJ1-2
V gene: TRBV6-6
CDR3 DNA: TGTGCCAGCAGTCCACCGGGACGGAACTATGGCTACACCTTC
CDR3 protein: CASSPPGRNYGYTF

D gene: -
clone size: -
J gene: TRBJ1-2
V gene: TRBV6-6
CDR3 DNA: TGTGCCAGCAGCACTACATCCTCGGGGGGAGGGGGCTACACCTTC
CDR3 protein: CASSTTSSGGGGYTF